Listed here is a single T cell receptor beta chain. It has no known antigen specificity. Qualities for individual bases were not recorded, and no much larger clone is one base off. Library preparation used the immunoSEQ multiplex PCR assay. A mixture of 60 forward primers for TCR Vbeta segments and 13 reverse primers for TCR Jbeta segments was used in the multiplex PCR. The CDR3 region of rearranged TCR beta genes was amplified from genomic DNA by a multiplex PCR assay. On the Illumina HiSeq System, the amplified TCR beta libraries were sequenced as 87-base-pair reads. In the original analysis: A later analysis tallied around 80 million unique TCR beta chains across the 666 repertoires, and 10 million to 11 million of those chains were shared by two or more donors. To remove PCR and sequencing errors, raw reads were error-corrected and collapsed into unique sequences using a nearest-neighbor algorithm that merged closely related sequences. V, D and J gene segments were assigned by aligning CDR3 sequences to IMGT reference sequences. For a sequence to be retained, a match of at least six nucleotides to both a V gene segment and a J gene segment was required. A rearrangement was called productive if the CDR3 had no stop codons and remained in frame with V and J, and every other rearrangement was called non-productive. CDR3 was defined by IMGT convention, running from the second conserved V-encoded cysteine to the conserved J-encoded phenylalanine. Sequences without an unambiguous match to a single V gene segment were excluded from the earlier analysis of about 600 of the donors. In an earlier analysis of around 590 of the donors, a V segment was called functional when productive rearrangements were above 56.7%, and segregating when the standard deviation between donors exceeded 5%. A statistical classification framework was built for diagnosing cytomegalovirus status from the catalog of TCR beta chain sequences. In a later analysis, V and J genes were assigned by comparing TCR nucleotide sequences against IMGT/GENE-DB human TR gene sequences. A later analysis assigned CDR3 sequences and most-parsimonious VDJ recombination scenarios with the TCRdist pipeline. A later analysis defined each TCR beta chain by its CDR3 amino acid sequence plus V-gene family, and excluded reads lacking a unique V-gene family. In a later analysis, approximately 640 highly shared, low-generation-probability nucleotide sequences were removed to address suspected cross-contamination and a sequencing artifact. For each public chain, a later analysis derived a clonal expansion index from normalized ranks of inferred template counts within each repertoire. A later analysis computed generation probabilities with a VDJ recombination model fitted to out-of-frame rearrangements, and checked the results against IGoR. In a later analysis, hypergeometric tests were used to score TCR-TCR, TCR-HLA and TCR-CMV co-occurrence, with a repertoire-size bias correction applied to TCR pairs. In a later analysis, false discovery rates were estimated by permuting HLA or CMV assignments 20 times. In a later analysis, co-occurring TCRs were grouped with DBSCAN, and TCRdist sequence similarity was added when clustering was performed within HLA-allele-positive subsets. Repertoires with fewer than 30,000 or more than 120,000 public chains were left out of co-occurrence clustering, as were several repertoires with anomalous nucleotide sharing. This immuneACCESS table, as held by TCRdb, lists in-frame sequences with V and J called but not all clones. Of the missing ones, under half trace to an unresolved V gene in checked studies; the others have no known cause. Clone size and V and J calls were adopted from that table, with D and trimming inferred from the DNA. This sample holds around 75,000 clones; approximately 80% were observed only once. Jointly, the top ten make up about 3.5% of the sample.

This specimen comes from a study of cytomegalovirus exposure and HLA in healthy donors (dated by TCRdb to 2015 to 2018). About the study as a whole: An earlier analysis of about 560 of the donors reported 250 to 300 Gb of sequence data and 117 million unique TCR beta sequences obtained from some 200 million T cells. An early release covering roughly 640 HLA-typed donors comprised 300 to 350 gigabases of sequencing data and around 80 million unique TCR sequences. Of the 350 to 450 genotyped donors, 65% to 90% were placed in the genetic ancestry cluster associated with self-reported Caucasian donors. The study was designed to test whether signatures of past pathogen exposure could be identified by cataloging public T cell receptors. The study profiled the T cell repertoires of 500 to 800 subjects by immunosequencing and related them to cytomegalovirus serostatus. Besides the first cohort of 666 subjects, a separate validation cohort made up of 120 different subjects was used. To predict cytomegalovirus infection status, the study combined high-throughput TCR immunosequencing, statistical association of individual TCRs with disease status, and machine learning. A later analysis re-analyzed previously published TCR beta repertoires from roughly 600 donors and added high-resolution HLA genotyping to study TCR occurrence patterns. In the later analysis, no new phenotypic data were used to find candidate immune exposures; instead, reliance was placed on TCR beta sequences and their occurrence across donors. An earlier analysis of several hundred of the donors applied high-throughput TCR beta sequencing to assess whether each TCR beta V gene segment acted as functional or pseudogenic. Donor age, sex, ethnicity and CMV serostatus were compiled alongside the repertoire data. Genome-wide SNP genotypes for about three fifths of the 666 donors were used in a later genetic analysis, which treated that subset as a discovery cohort. All discovery cohort repertoires had been generated on a single sequencing platform. Both class I and class II loci were covered by HLA typing, at four-digit resolution. Typing coverage differed by locus: A, B, C, DRB1 and DQB1 were typed in roughly 620-630 donors, DQA1 in 522, DPA1 in approximately 610, and DPB1 in just under 490. Because of strong linkage in the cohort, five DR-DQ haplotypes were treated as single units for association and clustering. Among about 390 genotyped donors of the cohort, an average of 235,054 unique TCR beta nucleotide sequences were sequenced per donor, roughly 20% of them non-productive. Broad study findings and their caveats: A further reported finding was that TCR beta sequences accurately predicted the HLA-A and HLA-B alleles for most subjects in the first cohort. Because counts were too low, roughly 18 rarely observed V segments, including chromosome 9 orphons, were left out of the earlier analysis of 587 of the donors. Some IMGT-functional V segments, including TRBV6-2 and TRBV6-3, could not be told apart with the 87-base-pair reads, so those segments were excluded. Roughly uniform sequencing depth across donors was assumed in presence/absence analyses, although this assumption may not hold. In a later analysis, several top co-occurrence clusters were reported to appear linked to parvovirus B19, influenza, CMV and Epstein-Barr virus. A few of the identified cytomegalovirus-associated TCR beta chains were confirmed in vitro to be specific for cytomegalovirus antigens. Linkage disequilibrium might explain the correlated functional status among segregating V segments, but an unknown experimental factor could not be excluded. This cohort had only TCR beta chains sequenced, and the lack of alpha or paired-chain data limited which features could be detected. CMV serostatus was the only immune exposure information available for the cohort. In a later analysis, HLA-associated TCR beta chains showed more clonal expansion and lower generation probabilities than non-associated chains that were equally common. A cluster of highly shared sequence variants was judged likely to represent a technical artifact of the sequencing pipeline. Specific HLA alleles were associated with some 15,000 TCR beta sequences at a false discovery rate of 0.05 in a later analysis. In an earlier analysis of 587 of the donors, most TCR beta V segments appeared in productive rearrangements about 87% or about 30% of the time, broadly matching IMGT annotations. The authors suggested that the approach could potentially be generalized to other disease states and immunological phenotypes. When HLA alleles, especially DR and DQ, strongly co-occurred, TCR associations were difficult to assign to individual alleles. According to a later analysis, most CMV-associated TCR beta chains appeared to be HLA-restricted, and the HLA associations seemed to be driven largely by CMV exposure. Across donors, most TCR sequences were observed very rarely, whereas some public TCRs were present in many individuals. A later analysis found that TCR association rates varied across HLA loci, with DRB1 alleles showing the most associated TCRs and HLA-C alleles the fewest. In both the original and validation cohorts, the classifier was reported to diagnose cytomegalovirus status with high specificity and sensitivity. A later genetic analysis associated a missense DCLRE1C variant with V-gene and J-gene trimming of TCR beta chains, and an independent cohort replicated the association. HLA typing was unavailable for some donors at each locus, so association tests used only the typed subset. A later genetic analysis reported fewer N-insertions in productive TCRs among donors in an Asian-associated ancestry cluster than the roughly 720-donor mean. The study listed 150 to 200 TCR beta chains as associated with cytomegalovirus.

The cohort comprised several hundred healthy bone marrow donors. At the time of sampling, every cohort member was nominally healthy, though immune exposures that went unrecorded were likely present. The donor tested CMV seronegative, placing the donor among the 350 to 400 seronegative members of the cohort. A peripheral blood sample was collected from each donor, and TCR beta sequencing was performed on peripheral blood mononuclear cells. The Qiagen DNeasy Blood Extraction Kit was used to extract genomic DNA from the blood cell samples. The CDR3 numbers 15 residues from cysteine through phenylalanine. The sequence is cut down to CDR3 DNA, 45 bases in frame from base 1. The CDR1 and CDR2 encoded by the germline V gene (reference sequence) are LNHDA and SQIVND. V sheds 7 bases and J sheds 1 base, leaving 16 bases between their ends.

Sequenced sample: PBMCs. The source of this sequence is a man aged 40-50 years in good health and CMV-seronegative. The chain is made from TRBV19 and TRBJ2-5, and the D gene may be TRBD2, 7 bases matching. DNA sequence: TGTGCCAGTACCCCAATGGGGGGGCCCCAAGAGACCCAGTACTTC. Protein translation: CASTPMGGPQETQYF.